The text below deals with one T cell receptor (beta chain). What it binds is unknown. The data stem from a study of cytomegalovirus exposure and HLA in healthy donors. Study context: Researchers previously reported finding fewer than 140 million unique TCR beta sequences from roughly 180 million T cells.

Findings and limits, study-wide: Other equally common chains were less clonally expanded than HLA-associated TCR beta chains, a later analysis showed. Relative to the approximately 670-donor mean, N-insertions were reportedly fewer in an Asian-associated ancestry cluster in a later analysis.

The CDR3 is made up of 15 amino acids. Primers: 60 Vbeta forward and 13 Jbeta reverse. The repertoire was sequenced with immunoSEQ multiplex PCR; TCRdb's copy has only in-frame clones and lacks some. The sample has around 130,000 clones; roughly 77% are singletons. Material for sequencing was PBMCs. The receptor comes from a middle-aged man in good health and CMV-seronegative. The V gene is TRBV21-1, the J gene TRBJ1-5. TRBV21-1 is a pseudogene. The CDR3 protein is CAGGAAFYSNQPQHF. The DNA for the CDR3 is TGTGCCGGAGGGGCGGCTTTTTATAGCAATCAGCCCCAGCATTTT.